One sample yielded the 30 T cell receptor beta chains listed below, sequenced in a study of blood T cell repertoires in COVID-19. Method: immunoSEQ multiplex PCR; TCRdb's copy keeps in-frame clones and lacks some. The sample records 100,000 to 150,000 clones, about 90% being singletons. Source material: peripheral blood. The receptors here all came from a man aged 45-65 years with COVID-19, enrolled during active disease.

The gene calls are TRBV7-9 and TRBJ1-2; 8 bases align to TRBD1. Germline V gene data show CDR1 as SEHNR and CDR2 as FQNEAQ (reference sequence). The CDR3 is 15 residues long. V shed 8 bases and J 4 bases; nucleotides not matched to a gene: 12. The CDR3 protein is CASGTGTGLLYGYTF. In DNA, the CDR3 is TGTGCCAGCGGGACCGGGACAGGTCTCCTCTATGGCTACACCTTC.

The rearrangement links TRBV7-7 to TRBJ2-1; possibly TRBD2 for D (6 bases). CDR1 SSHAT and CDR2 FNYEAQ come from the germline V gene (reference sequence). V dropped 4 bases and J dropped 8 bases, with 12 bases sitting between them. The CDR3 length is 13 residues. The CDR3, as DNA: TGTGCCAGCAGCTCCCGGGGGTCGGATGAGCAGTTCTTC. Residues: CASSSRGSDEQFF.

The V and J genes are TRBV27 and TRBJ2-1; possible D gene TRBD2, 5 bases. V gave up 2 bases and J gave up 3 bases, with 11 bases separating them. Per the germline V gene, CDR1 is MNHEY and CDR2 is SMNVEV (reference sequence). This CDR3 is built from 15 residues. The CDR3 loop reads CASSLTGGYYNEQFF. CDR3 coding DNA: TGTGCCAGCAGTTTAACGGGCGGGTACTACAATGAGCAGTTCTTC.

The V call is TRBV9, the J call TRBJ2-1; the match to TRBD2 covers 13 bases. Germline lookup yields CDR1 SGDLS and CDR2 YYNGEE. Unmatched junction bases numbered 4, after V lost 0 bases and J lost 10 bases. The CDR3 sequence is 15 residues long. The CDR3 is CASSVGTSGSEEQFF. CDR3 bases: TGTGCCAGCAGCGTAGGGACTAGCGGGAGTGAGGAGCAGTTCTTC.

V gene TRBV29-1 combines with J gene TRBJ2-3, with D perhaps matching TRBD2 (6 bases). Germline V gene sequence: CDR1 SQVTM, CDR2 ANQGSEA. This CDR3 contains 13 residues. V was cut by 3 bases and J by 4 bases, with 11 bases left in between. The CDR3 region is CSVDLGEADTQYF. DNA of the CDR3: TGCAGCGTTGACCTCGGGGAGGCAGATACGCAGTATTTT.

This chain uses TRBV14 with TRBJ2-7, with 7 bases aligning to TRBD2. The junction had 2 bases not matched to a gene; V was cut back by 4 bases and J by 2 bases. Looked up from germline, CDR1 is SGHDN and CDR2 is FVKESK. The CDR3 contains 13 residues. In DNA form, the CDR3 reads TGTGCCAGCAGCCTCGGACTAGCCTACGAGCAGTACGTC. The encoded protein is CASSLGLAYEQYV.

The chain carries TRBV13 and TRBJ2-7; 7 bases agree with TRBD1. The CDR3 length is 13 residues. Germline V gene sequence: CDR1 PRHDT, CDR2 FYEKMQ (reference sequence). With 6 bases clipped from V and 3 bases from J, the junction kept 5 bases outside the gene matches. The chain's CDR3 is CASSPGTDYEQYF. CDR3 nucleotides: TGTGCCAGCAGTCCGGGGACAGACTACGAGCAGTACTTC. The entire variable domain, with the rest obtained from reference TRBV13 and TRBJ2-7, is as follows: AAGVIQSPRHLIKEKRETATLKCYPIPRHDTVYWYQQGPGQDPQFLISFYEKMQSDKGSIPDRFSAQQFSDYHSELNMSSLELGDSALYFCASSPGTDYEQYFGPGTRLTVT.

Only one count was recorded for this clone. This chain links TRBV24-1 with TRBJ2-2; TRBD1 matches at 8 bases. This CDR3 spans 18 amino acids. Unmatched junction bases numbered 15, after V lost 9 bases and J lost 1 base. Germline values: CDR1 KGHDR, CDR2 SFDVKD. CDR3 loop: CATQATGVNGMNTGELFF. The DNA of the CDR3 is TGTGCCACCCAAGCGACAGGGGTTAATGGAATGAACACCGGGGAGCTGTTTTTT.

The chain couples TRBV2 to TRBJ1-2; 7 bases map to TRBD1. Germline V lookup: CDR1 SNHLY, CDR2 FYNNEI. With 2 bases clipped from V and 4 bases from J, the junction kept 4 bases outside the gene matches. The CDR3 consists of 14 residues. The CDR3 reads CASSERQGTYGYTF. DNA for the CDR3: TGTGCCAGCAGTGAAAGACAGGGTACCTATGGCTACACCTTC.

The CDR3 loop reads CASSIALASGELFF. CDR3 coding DNA: TGTGCCAGCAGCATCGCACTAGCTAGCGGGGAGCTGTTTTTT. The chain recombines TRBV7-9 with TRBJ2-2; D might be TRBD2 (6 bases). This CDR3 is 14 amino acids long. Germline V gene sequence: CDR1 SEHNR, CDR2 FQNEAQ (reference sequence). Deletions cut 5 bases from V and 7 bases from J, with 14 bases between. Complete variable domain (other parts from reference TRBV7-9 and TRBJ2-2): DTGVSQNPRHKITKRGQNVTFRCDPISEHNRLYWYRQTLGQGPEFLTYFQNEAQLEKSRLLSDRFSAERPKGSFSTLEIQRTEQGDSAMYLCASSIALASGELFFGEGSRLTVL.

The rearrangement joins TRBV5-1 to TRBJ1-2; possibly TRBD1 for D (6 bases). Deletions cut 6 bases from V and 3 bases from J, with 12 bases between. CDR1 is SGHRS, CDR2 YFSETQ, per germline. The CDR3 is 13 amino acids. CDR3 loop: CASTLQGHYGYTF. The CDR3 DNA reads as TGCGCCAGCACCCTACAGGGTCACTATGGCTACACCTTC. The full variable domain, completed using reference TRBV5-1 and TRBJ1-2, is KAGVTQTPRYLIKTRGQQVTLSCSPISGHRSVSWYQQTPGQGLQFLFEYFSETQRNKGNFPGRFSGRQFSNSRSEMNVSTLELGDSALYLCASTLQGHYGYTFGSGTRLTVV.

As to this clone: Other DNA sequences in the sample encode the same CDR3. The CDR3 spells CASSPLANEQFF. The CDR3 nucleotides read TGTGCCAGCAGCCCCCTGGCCAATGAGCAGTTCTTC. This rearrangement joins TRBV11-2 to TRBJ2-1; D not resolved. The ends were cut back, 5 bases at V and 6 bases at J, with 8 bases in the middle. This CDR3 spans 12 amino acids. Germline CDR1 SGHAT, CDR2 FQNNGV.

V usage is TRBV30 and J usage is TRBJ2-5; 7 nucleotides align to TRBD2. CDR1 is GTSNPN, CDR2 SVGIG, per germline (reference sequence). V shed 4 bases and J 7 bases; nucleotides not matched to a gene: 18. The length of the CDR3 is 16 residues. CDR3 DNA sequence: TGTGCCTGGAATATAAAAAGCGGGACCAAGAGGGCGACCCAGTACTTC. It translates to CAWNIKSGTKRATQYF.

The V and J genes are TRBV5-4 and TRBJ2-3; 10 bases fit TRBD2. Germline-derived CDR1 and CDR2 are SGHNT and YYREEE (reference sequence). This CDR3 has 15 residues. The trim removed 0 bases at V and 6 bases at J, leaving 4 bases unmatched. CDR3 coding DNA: TGTGCCAGCAGCTTGGCTAGCGGGAGTAGGGATACGCAGTATTTT. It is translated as CASSLASGSRDTQYF.

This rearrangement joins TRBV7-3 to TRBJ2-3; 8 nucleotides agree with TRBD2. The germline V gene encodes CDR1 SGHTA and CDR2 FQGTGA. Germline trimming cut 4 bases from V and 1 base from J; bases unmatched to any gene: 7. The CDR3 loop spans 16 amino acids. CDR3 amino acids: CASSSFAGGGTDTQYF. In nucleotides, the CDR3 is TGTGCCAGCAGCTCTTTCGCGGGAGGCGGCACAGATACGCAGTATTTT. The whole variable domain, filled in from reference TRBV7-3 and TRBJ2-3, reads GAGVSQTPSNKVTEKGKYVELRCDPISGHTALYWYRQSLGQGPEFLIYFQGTGAADDSGLPNDRFFAVRPEGSVSTLKIQRTERGDSAVYLCASSSFAGGGTDTQYFGPGTRLTVL.

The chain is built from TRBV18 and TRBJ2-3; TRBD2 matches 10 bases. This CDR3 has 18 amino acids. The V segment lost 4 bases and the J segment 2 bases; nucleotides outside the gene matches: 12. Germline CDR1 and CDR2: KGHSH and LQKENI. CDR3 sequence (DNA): TGTGCCAGCTCACTAACCGTTCCCGGGACTAGCGTCACAGATACGCAGTATTTT. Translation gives CASSLTVPGTSVTDTQYF.

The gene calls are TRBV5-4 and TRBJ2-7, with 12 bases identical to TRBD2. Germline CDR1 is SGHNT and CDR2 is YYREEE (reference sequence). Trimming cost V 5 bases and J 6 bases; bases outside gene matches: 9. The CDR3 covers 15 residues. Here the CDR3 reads CASRPRLAGDSEQYF. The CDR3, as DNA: TGTGCCAGCAGACCCCGACTAGCGGGAGATAGCGAGCAGTACTTC. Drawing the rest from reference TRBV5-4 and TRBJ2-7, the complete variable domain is ETGVTQSPTHLIKTRGQQVTLRCSSQSGHNTVSWYQQALGQGPQFIFQYYREEENGRGNFPPRFSGLQFPNYSSELNVNALELDDSALYLCASRPRLAGDSEQYFGPGTRLTVT.

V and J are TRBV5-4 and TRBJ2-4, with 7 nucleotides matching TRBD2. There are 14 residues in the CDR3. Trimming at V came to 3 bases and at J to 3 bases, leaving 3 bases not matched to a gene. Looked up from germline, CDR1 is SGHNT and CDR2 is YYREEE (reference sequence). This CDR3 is CASSSGTIKNIQYF. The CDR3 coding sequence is TGTGCCAGCAGCTCCGGGACTATCAAAAACATTCAGTACTTC. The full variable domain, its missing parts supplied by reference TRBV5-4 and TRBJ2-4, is ETGVTQSPTHLIKTRGQQVTLRCSSQSGHNTVSWYQQALGQGPQFIFQYYREEENGRGNFPPRFSGLQFPNYSSELNVNALELDDSALYLCASSSGTIKNIQYFGAGTRLSVL.

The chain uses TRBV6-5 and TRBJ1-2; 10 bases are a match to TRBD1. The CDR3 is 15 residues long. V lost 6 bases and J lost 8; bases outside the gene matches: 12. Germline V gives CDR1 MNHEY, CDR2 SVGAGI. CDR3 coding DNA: TGTGCCAGCAGAGCTCCGACAGGGGGCTTGAACGGCTACACCTTC. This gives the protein CASRAPTGGLNGYTF.

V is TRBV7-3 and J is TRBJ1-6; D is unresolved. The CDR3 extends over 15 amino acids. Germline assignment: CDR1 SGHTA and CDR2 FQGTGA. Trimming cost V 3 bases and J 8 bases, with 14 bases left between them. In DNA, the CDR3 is TGTGCCAGCAGCTTCCTCCCGACCGGGGATTCACCCCTCCACTTT. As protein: CASSFLPTGDSPLHF.

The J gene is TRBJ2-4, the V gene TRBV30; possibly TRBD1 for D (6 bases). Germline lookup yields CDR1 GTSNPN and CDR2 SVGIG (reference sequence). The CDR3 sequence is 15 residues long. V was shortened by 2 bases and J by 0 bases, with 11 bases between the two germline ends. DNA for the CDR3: TGTGCCTGGAGTCGAGGACAGTTAGCCAAAAACATTCAGTACTTC. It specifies CAWSRGQLAKNIQYF.

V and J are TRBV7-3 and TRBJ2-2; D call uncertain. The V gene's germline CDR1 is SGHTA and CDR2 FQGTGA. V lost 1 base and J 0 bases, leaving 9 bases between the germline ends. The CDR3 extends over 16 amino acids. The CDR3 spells CASSLRAPSNTGELFF. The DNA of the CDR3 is TGTGCCAGCAGCTTAAGGGCCCCCTCGAACACCGGGGAGCTGTTTTTT.

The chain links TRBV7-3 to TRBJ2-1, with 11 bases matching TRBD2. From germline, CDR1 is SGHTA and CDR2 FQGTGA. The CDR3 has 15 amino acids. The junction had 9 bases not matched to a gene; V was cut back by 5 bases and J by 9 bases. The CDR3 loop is CASSPTSGNRGEQFF. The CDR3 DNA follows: TGTGCCAGCAGCCCGACTAGCGGGAATCGGGGTGAGCAGTTCTTC.

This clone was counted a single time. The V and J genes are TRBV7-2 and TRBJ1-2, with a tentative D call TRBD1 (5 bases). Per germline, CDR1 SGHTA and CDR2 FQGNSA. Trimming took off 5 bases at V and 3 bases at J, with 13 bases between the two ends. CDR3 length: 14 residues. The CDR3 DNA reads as TGTGCCAGCAGCCCACAGGCAGATGACTATGGCTACACCTTC. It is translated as CASSPQADDYGYTF.

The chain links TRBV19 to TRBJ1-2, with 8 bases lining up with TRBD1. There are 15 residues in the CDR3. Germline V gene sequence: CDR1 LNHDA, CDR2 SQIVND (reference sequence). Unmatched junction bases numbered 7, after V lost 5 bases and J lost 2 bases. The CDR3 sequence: CASSPLTGVNYGYTF. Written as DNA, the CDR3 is TGTGCCAGTAGTCCACTGACAGGGGTAAACTATGGCTACACCTTC.

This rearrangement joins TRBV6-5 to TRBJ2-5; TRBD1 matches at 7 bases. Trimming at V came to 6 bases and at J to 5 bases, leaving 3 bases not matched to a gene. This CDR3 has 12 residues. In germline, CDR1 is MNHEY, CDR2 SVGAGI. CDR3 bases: TGTGCCAGCAGGACAGGGTTGGAGACCCAGTACTTC. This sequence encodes CASRTGLETQYF.

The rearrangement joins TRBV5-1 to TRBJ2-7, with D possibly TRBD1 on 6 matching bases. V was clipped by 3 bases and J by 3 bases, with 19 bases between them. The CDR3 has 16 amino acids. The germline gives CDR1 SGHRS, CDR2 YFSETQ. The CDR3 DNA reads TGCGCCAGCAGCTCGTCACAGGGAGCACGCTTCTACGAGCAGTACGTC. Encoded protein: CASSSSQGARFYEQYV.

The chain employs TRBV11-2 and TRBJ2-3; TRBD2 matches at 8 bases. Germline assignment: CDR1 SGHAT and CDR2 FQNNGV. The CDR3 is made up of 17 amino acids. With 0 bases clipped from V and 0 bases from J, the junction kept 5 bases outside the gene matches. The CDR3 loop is CASSLDPGRASTDTQYF. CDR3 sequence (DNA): TGTGCCAGCAGCTTAGATCCCGGGAGGGCCAGCACAGATACGCAGTATTTT.

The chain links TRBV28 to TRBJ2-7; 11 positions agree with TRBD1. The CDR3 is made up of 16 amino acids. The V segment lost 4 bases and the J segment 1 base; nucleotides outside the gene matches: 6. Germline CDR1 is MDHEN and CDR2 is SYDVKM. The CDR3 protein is CASSSWGTGGSYEQYF. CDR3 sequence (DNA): TGTGCCAGCAGTTCCTGGGGGACAGGGGGATCCTACGAGCAGTACTTC.

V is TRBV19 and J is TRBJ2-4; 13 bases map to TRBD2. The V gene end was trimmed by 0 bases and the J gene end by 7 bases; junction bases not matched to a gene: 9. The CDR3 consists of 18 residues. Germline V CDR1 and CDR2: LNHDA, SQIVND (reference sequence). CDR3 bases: TGTGCCAGTAGTATAGATCGCACTAGCGGGAGGGCCGGTAACATTCAGTACTTC. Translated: CASSIDRTSGRAGNIQYF.